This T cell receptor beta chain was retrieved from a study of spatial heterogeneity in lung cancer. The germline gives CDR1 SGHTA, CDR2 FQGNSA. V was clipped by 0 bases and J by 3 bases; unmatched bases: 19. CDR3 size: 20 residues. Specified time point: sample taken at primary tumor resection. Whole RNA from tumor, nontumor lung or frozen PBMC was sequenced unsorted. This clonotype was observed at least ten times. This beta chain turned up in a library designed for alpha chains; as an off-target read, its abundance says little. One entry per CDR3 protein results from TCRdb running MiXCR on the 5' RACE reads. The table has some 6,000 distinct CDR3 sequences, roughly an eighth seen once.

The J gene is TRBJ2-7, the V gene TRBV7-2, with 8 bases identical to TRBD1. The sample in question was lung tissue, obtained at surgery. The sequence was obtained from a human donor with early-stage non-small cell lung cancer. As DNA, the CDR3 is TGTGCCAGCAGCTTAGCGGGACAGGCCGTAACCCAAGGGTGGTACTACGAGCAGTACTTC. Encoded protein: CASSLAGQAVTQGWYYEQYF.